This T cell receptor (beta chain) was identified during a study of CD8+CD57+ T cells in acquired aplastic anemia. Study-level information: The study obtained an average of about 3.2 ug of DNA from sorted CD4+ and CD8+ cells.

To note about this clonotype: The junction differs from germline at one of its ends, possibly a read error.

Germline V gives CDR1 SEHNR, CDR2 FQNEAQ (reference sequence). CDR3 size: 13 residues. The template used for profiling TCR beta VDJ and CDR3 was genomic DNA. TCRdb redid the calling of the reads with MiXCR, one entry per CDR3 protein. The profile shows some 410,000 distinct CDR3 sequences, 55% to 75% of them singletons. J is TRBJ1-6 and V is TRBV7-9; a weak D match, TRBD1 (5 bases). The sequence derives from a human donor in good health, serving as a control. Input material: sorted CD4+, CD8+, or CD8+CD57+ T cells (not recorded which) from PBMCs. CDR3 bases: TGTGCCAGCAGCTTAGGAGGGGAGTCTCACCTCCAGTTT. Translating it yields CASSLGGESHLQF. The full variable domain, in which reference TRBV7-9 and TRBJ1-6 provide the parts outside the CDR3, is DTGVSQNPRHKITKRGQNVTFRCDPISEHNRLYWYRQTLGQGPEFLTYFQNEAQLEKSRLLSDRFSAERPKGSFSTLEIQRTEQGDSAMYLCASSLGGESHLQFGNGTRLTVT.